Sequencing of this T cell receptor beta chain was carried out in a study of T cells in Graves' hyperthyroidism and ophthalmopathy. The study's findings and limits: Appearing also in blood were most of the thyroid clonotypes expanded above 0.001.

Germline CDR1 reads SNHLY; CDR2 reads FYNNEI. V was shortened by 3 bases and J by 0 bases, with 6 bases between the two germline ends. The CDR3 runs to 14 residues. RNA transcripts gave rise to amplified TCR beta CDR3 regions. The HTBI primer set served for first-round RT-PCR of the TCR CDR3. One entry per CDR3 protein, called by TCRdb with MiXCR from the multiplex PCR reads. The data show approximately 600,000 distinct CDR3 sequences, about 15% seen once. This clonotype has more than one count but fewer than ten. Its antigen is currently unknown. This sample holds PBMCs from 8 to 10 ml fresh peripheral blood.

This receptor was obtained from a woman aged 40 to 50 with Graves' ophthalmopathy. This chain uses TRBV2 with TRBJ1-3, with TRBD1 as a possible D gene (6 bases). What was sequenced was blood. For the CDR3, the DNA is TGTGCCAGCAGTGACAGGGGCTCTGGAAACACCATATATTTT. It encodes CASSDRGSGNTIYF.